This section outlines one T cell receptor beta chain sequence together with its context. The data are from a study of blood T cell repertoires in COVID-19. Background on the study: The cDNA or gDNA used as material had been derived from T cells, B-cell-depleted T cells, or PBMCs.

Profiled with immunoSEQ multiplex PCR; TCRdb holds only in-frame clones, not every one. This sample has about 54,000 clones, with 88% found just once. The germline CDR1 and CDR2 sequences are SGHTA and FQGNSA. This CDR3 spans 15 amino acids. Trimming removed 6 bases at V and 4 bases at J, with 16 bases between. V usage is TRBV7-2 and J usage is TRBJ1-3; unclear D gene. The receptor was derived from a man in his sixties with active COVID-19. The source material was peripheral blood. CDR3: CASRRGGQRGNTIYF. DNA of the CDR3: TGTGCCAGCAGACGGGGAGGCCAAAGAGGAAACACCATATATTTT.